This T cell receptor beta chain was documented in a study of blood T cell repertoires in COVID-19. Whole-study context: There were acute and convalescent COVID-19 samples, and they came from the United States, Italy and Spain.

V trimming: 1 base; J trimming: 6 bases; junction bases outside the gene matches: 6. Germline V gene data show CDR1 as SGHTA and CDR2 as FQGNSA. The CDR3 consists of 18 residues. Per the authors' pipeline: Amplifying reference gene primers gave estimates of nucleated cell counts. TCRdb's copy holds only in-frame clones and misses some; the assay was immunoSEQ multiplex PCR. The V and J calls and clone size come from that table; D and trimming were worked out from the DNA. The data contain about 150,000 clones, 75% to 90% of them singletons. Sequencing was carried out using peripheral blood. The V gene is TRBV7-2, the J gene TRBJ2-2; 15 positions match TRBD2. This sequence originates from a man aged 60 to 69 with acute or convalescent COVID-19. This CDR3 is CASSLVAGLAGGPGELFF. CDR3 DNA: TGTGCCAGCAGCTTAGTCGCCGGACTAGCGGGAGGGCCCGGGGAGCTGTTTTTT.